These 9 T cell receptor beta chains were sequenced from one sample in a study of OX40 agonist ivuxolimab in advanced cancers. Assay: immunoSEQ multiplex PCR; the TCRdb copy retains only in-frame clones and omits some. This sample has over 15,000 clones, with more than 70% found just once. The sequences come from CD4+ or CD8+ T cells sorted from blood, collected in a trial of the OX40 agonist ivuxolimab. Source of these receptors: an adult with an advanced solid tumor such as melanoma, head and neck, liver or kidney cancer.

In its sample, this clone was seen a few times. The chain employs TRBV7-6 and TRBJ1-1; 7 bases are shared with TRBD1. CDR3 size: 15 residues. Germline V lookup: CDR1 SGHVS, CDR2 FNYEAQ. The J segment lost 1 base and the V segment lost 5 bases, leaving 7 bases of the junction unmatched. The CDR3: CASSRRGTENTEAFF. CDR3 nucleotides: TGTGCCAGCAGCCGCAGAGGGACAGAGAACACTGAAGCTTTCTTT.

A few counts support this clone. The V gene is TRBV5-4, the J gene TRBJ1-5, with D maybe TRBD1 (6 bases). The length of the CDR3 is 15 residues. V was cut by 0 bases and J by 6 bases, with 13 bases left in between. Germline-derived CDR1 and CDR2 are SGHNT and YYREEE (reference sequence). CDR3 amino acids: CASSLDREMGQPQHF. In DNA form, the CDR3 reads TGTGCCAGCAGCTTGGACAGGGAGATGGGTCAGCCCCAGCATTTT.

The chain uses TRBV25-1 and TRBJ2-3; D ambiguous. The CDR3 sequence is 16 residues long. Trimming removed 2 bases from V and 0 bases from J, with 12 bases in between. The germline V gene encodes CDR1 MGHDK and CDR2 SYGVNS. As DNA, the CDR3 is TGTGCCAGCAGTGAACTGACATTCGCTAGCACAGATACGCAGTATTTT. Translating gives CASSELTFASTDTQYF. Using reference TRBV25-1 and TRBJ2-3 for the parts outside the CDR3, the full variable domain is EADIYQTPRYLVIGTGKKITLECSQTMGHDKMYWYQQDPGMELHLIHYSYGVNSTEKGDLSSESTVSRIRTEHFPLTLESARPSHTSQYLCASSELTFASTDTQYFGPGTRLTVL.

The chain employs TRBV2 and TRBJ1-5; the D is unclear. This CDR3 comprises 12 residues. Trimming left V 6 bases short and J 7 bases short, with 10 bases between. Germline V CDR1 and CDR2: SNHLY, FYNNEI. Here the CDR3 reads CASSSEDQPQHF. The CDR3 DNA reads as TGTGCCAGCAGCAGCGAGGACCAGCCCCAGCATTTT.

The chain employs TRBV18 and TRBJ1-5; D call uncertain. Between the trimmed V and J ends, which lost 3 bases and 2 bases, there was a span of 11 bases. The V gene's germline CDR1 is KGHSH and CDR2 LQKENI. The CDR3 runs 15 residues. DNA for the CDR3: TGTGCCAGCTCACCGGTAGGGTTGGGCAATCAGCCCCAGCATTTT. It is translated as CASSPVGLGNQPQHF.

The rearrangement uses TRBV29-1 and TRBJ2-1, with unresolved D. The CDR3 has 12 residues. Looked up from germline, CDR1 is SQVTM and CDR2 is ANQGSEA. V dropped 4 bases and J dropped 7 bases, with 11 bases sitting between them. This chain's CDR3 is CSVARDKNEQFF. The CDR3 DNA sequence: TGCAGCGTTGCCCGTGATAAGAATGAGCAGTTCTTC.

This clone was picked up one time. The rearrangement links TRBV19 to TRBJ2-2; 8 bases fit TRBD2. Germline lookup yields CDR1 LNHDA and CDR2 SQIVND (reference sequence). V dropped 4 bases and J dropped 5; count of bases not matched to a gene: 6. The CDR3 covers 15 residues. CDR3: CASSRQGLGTGELFF. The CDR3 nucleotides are TGTGCCAGTAGTAGGCAGGGACTAGGTACCGGGGAGCTGTTTTTT.

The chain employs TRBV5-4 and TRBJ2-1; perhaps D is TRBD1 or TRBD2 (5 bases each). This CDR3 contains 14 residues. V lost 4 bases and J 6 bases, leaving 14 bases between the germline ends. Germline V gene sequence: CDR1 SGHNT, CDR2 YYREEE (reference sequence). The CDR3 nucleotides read TGTGCCAGCAGCACACCAGCAGGGACCAATGAGCAGTTCTTC. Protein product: CASSTPAGTNEQFF.

The CDR3, as DNA: TGTGCCAGCGTACTAGCGCCTTACAATGAGCAGTTCTTC. It translates to CASVLAPYNEQFF. This rearrangement joins TRBV6-1 to TRBJ2-1, with 7 positions matching TRBD2. Germline CDR1 is MNHNS and CDR2 is SASEGT. The CDR3 spans 13 residues. Germline trimming cut 8 bases from V and 4 bases from J; bases unmatched to any gene: 5.